This T cell receptor (beta chain) was profiled in a study of CD8 T cells in Susac syndrome. The CDR3 runs to 12 residues. CDR1 is SGHKS and CDR2 is YYEKEE in the germline V gene (reference sequence). V lost 6 bases and J lost 6, with 13 bases in between. Random hexamers primed reverse transcription of roughly 0.5 to 1 ug RNA. By means of immunoSEQ multiplex PCR, TCR beta CDR3 spanning 54 Vbeta and 13 Jbeta underwent amplification. TCRdb reanalysed the immunoSEQ multiplex PCR reads using MiXCR and keeps one entry per CDR3 protein. The table includes 250,000 to 300,000 distinct CDR3 sequences, approximately 90% detected once. Negative isolation yielded CD8+ and CD4+ T cells; FACS enriched TEMRA cells.

The specimen sequenced was CD8+ T cells from PBMCs. The TCR originated in a human donor with multiple sclerosis. V and J are TRBV5-5 and TRBJ2-7; D uncertain. Here the CDR3 DNA reads TGTGCCAGCACGGGTGGGCGGCTCGAGCAGTACTTC. This codes for CASTGGRLEQYF.